The table lists the clone carrying this T cell receptor (beta chain) with many counts. Its specificity is not known. This entry is derived from a study of Graves' ophthalmopathy and Graves' hyperthyroidism. General study findings and limits: Clonotypes were expanded in thyroid at above 0.001 frequency, and most also appeared in blood.

Stable hyperthyroidism meant no progression to ophthalmopathy within 18 months of follow-up. Eligible hyperthyroidism cases comprised new diagnoses of under 2 months' duration in individuals aged 18 to 65. The diagnosis was founded upon clinical symptoms, serum thyroxine, TRAb, thyroid ultrasound and orbital computed tomography. Amplified material comprised TCR beta CDR3 regions derived from RNA transcripts. First-round RT-PCR with HTBI primers preceded a second-round multiplex PCR. TCRdb called the multiplex PCR reads again in MiXCR, with one record for every CDR3 protein. Of 300,000 to 450,000 distinct CDR3 sequences in the sample, approximately 17% are singletons; the top ten hold 2.4%. CDR1 is MNHNS, CDR2 SASEGT, per germline. CDR3 length: 15 residues. The ends were cut back, 2 bases at V and 1 base at J, with 9 bases in the middle.

Material for sequencing was peripheral blood. The chain combines TRBV6-1 with TRBJ1-5; no firm D call. This clonotype was obtained from an adult woman with stable Graves' hyperthyroidism. The chain's CDR3 is CASSEFEVSNQPQHF. The CDR3 DNA reads as TGTGCCAGCAGTGAATTTGAAGTCAGCAATCAGCCCCAGCATTTT.